These 4 T cell receptor beta chains were sequenced from one sample in a study of T-cell reconstitution after alpha-beta-depleted transplantation in children. Library preparation (for TCRbeta) was performed with unique molecular identifiers. MiXCR, applied by TCRdb to the PCR reads, yields one record per CDR3 protein. The table includes about 440,000 distinct CDR3 sequences, about 45% detected once. Sequencing was performed on PBMCs, taken before TCRalphabeta/CD19-depleted stem cell transplant. Receptors were obtained from a girl aged 2 to 9 with aplastic anemia, due to receive a stem cell transplant.

CDR3 bases: TGTGCCAGCAGCAATAATCGGGCCTACGAGCAGTACTTC. Translated, it gives CASSNNRAYEQYF. V usage is TRBV6-1 and J usage is TRBJ2-7; D is uncertain. The CDR3 contains 13 residues. Germline V gene lookup returns CDR1 MNHNS and CDR2 SASEGT. V lost 6 bases to trimming and J lost 2 bases, with 11 bases between them.

This chain joins TRBV29-1 and TRBJ2-3; D not certain. V was clipped by 5 bases and J by 4 bases, with 13 bases between them. The CDR3 extends over 13 amino acids. Germline V lookup: CDR1 SQVTM, CDR2 ANQGSEA. CDR3 region: CSVLTSKADTQYF. The CDR3 DNA sequence: TGCAGCGTTTTGACATCGAAGGCAGATACGCAGTATTTT.

Ten or more counts support this clonotype. The chain couples TRBV3-1 to TRBJ1-1, with 10 nucleotides matching TRBD1. The CDR3 spans 16 residues. J was trimmed by 1 base and V by 2 bases; bases with no gene match: 4. Germline V lookup: CDR1 LGHDT, CDR2 YNNKEL (reference sequence). CDR3 sequence (DNA): TGTGCCAGCAGCCAAACAAGGACAGGGGGGAACACTGAAGCTTTCTTT. Amino acids: CASSQTRTGGNTEAFF.

The rearrangement joins TRBV9 to TRBJ1-4, with 11 bases that match TRBD1. Germline-derived CDR1 and CDR2 are SGDLS and YYNGEE. The V gene end was trimmed by 4 bases and the J gene end by 5 bases; junction bases not matched to a gene: 7. CDR3 length: 16 amino acids. CDR3 DNA: TGTGCCAGCAGCCCGGACAGGGGGCTTCGGAATGAAAAACTGTTTTTT. This translates into CASSPDRGLRNEKLFF.